A selection of T cell receptor beta chains follows, all from one sample in a study of blood T cell repertoires in COVID-19. Sequencing used immunoSEQ multiplex PCR; TCRdb keeps in-frame clones, though not all of them. The repertoire has about 160,000 clones, roughly 87% of them found once; the top ten carry 3.5% to 4%. Sequenced input: peripheral blood. These TCRs come from a woman aged 55-75 years who had recovered from COVID-19. Both conserved end residues are part of each CDR3. Fields, in order: D gene, clone size, J gene, V gene, CDR3 DNA, CDR3 protein. The D gene is left open where the match is weak. Only some rows state a clone size, as once, few, many or a class for expanded clones.

TRBD1,-,TRBJ1-2,TRBV7-9,TGTGCCAGCAGCTTAGAGGCAGGGGGCAGGAATGGCTACACCTTC,CASSLEAGGRNGYTF
-,few,TRBJ2-1,TRBV5-4,TGTGCCAGCAGCTTGTCGGGGGTCGCGGAGCAGTTCTTC,CASSLSGVAEQFF
-,-,TRBJ2-7,TRBV4-1,TGCGCCAGCAGCCAAGGTCAACAGGGCTCTTACGAGCAGTACTTC,CASSQGQQGSYEQYF
TRBD2,once,TRBJ2-7,TRBV4-2,TGTGCCAGCAGCCAAGGGACAGCGGGGGGGCTCAGCGAGCAGTACTTC,CASSQGTAGGLSEQYF
TRBD1,once,TRBJ1-5,TRBV19,TGTGCCAGTAGCACCAATACCGGGACAGGGTTATATCAGCCCCAGCATTTT,CASSTNTGTGLYQPQHF
TRBD2,-,TRBJ2-7,TRBV4-1,TGCGCCAGCGCGCTAGACCGGGACTACTACGAGCAGTACTTC,CASALDRDYYEQYF
-,-,TRBJ2-4,TRBV4-1,TGCGCCAGCAGCCAAGATCAGGGGTCCGCTCAGTACTTC,CASSQDQGSAQYF
-,-,TRBJ2-3,TRBV9,TGTGCCAGCAGCGTAGAGAGTGATACGCAGTATTTT,CASSVESDTQYF
-,-,TRBJ2-3,TRBV10-3,TGTGCCATCAGGGAACAGGTTGCGAGAGGTACGCAGTATTTT,CAIREQVARGTQYF
-,-,TRBJ2-6,TRBV11-2,TGTGCCAGCAGTGCGGACTTTTTCTCTGGGGCCAACGTCCTGACTTTC,CASSADFFSGANVLTF
-,-,TRBJ1-2,TRBV4-2,TGTGCCAGCAGCCCCGGGAGAGATCTGAAAAGGTACACCTTC,CASSPGRDLKRYTF
TRBD1,-,TRBJ1-6,TRBV5-4,TGTGCCAGCAGCTCTGGGGGACAGGGGATCTCACCCCTCCACTTT,CASSSGGQGISPLHF
TRBD2,-,TRBJ2-3,TRBV5-6,TGTGCCAGCAGCTTGGATCTAGCGGGGGGGCGCACAGATACGCAGTATTTT,CASSLDLAGGRTDTQYF
-,-,TRBJ2-2,TRBV5-1,TGCGCCAGCAGCTTGCAGACCGGGGAGCTGTTTTTT,CASSLQTGELFF
-,-,TRBJ1-2,TRBV4-1,TGCGCCAGCAGCCAAGATCCCCGGGAGGTCTATGGCTACACCTTC,CASSQDPREVYGYTF
TRBD1,few,TRBJ1-1,TRBV11-2,TGTGCCAGCAGCCGGGACAGGAACGGAGGTGAAGCTTTCTTT,CASSRDRNGGEAFF
TRBD1,-,TRBJ1-1,TRBV24-1,TGTGCCACCAGTGATCCCCGGGACAGTAGCACTGAAGCTTTCTTT,CATSDPRDSSTEAFF
TRBD1,-,TRBJ2-2,TRBV19,TGTGCCAGTAGTCCCTACAGGGGGCACACCGGGGAGCTGTTTTTT,CASSPYRGHTGELFF
-,-,TRBJ1-1,TRBV5-8,TGTGCCAGCAGGGCCCTCTGGGCGGGCCACATGAACACTGAAGCTTTCTTT,CASRALWAGHMNTEAFF
TRBD1,-,TRBJ2-1,TRBV5-1,TGCGCCAGTAACTCCGGGACAGAAGGCAATGAGCAGTTCTTC,CASNSGTEGNEQFF
TRBD1,-,TRBJ1-2,TRBV10-1,TGCGCCAGCAGATATAGAGACAGGGAAAGATATGGCTACACCTTC,CASRYRDRERYGYTF
-,-,TRBJ2-3,TRBV20-1,TGCAGTGCTAGTGGCGGGGGCCCCACAGATACGCAGTATTTT,CSASGGGPTDTQYF
TRBD2,once,TRBJ2-1,TRBV4-2,TGTGCCAGCAGCCAGCGATCCGTCCTAGCGGGGGGAGGGAATGAGCAGTTCTTC,CASSQRSVLAGGGNEQFF
TRBD2,-,TRBJ2-2,TRBV10-3,TGTGCCATCAGTGGTAGGGGACCAGCGGGGGGAGAGACCGGGGAGCTGTTTTTT,CAISGRGPAGGETGELFF
-,-,TRBJ1-5,TRBV5-6,TGTGCCAGCAGCTTGGGGGCCATGGATCAGCCCCAGCATTTT,CASSLGAMDQPQHF
TRBD2,-,TRBJ2-1,TRBV9,TGTGCCAGCAGCGTAGGGTCTAGCGGGGGGAGGTATGAGCAGTTCTTC,CASSVGSSGGRYEQFF
-,-,TRBJ2-1,TRBV5-1,TGCGCCAGCAGCTTGGGGGCCAACCCCTACAATGAGCAGTTCTTC,CASSLGANPYNEQFF
-,-,TRBJ1-1,TRBV5-4,TGTGCCAGCAGCTTGGAGCCATTGAACACTGAAGCTTTCTTT,CASSLEPLNTEAFF
TRBD1,-,TRBJ1-5,TRBV28,TGTGCCAGCAGTTTGACAGGGCCGTGGAATCAGCCCCAGCATTTT,CASSLTGPWNQPQHF
-,-,TRBJ2-5,TRBV2,TGTGCCAGCGGACAGAACCAAGAGACCCAGTACTTC,CASGQNQETQYF
TRBD1,-,TRBJ2-2,TRBV2,TGTGCCAGCAGGGACAGGGGCACCGGGGAGCTGTTTTTT,CASRDRGTGELFF
-,-,TRBJ1-1,TRBV7-9,TGTGCCAGCAGCTTAGAGCCGAACACTGAAGCTTTCTTT,CASSLEPNTEAFF
-,-,TRBJ2-2,TRBV10-1,TGCGCCAGCAGGTCAGGGAACACCGGGGAGCTGTTTTTT,CASRSGNTGELFF
TRBD1,-,TRBJ2-1,TRBV3-1/TRBV3-2,TGTGCCAGCAGCCAAGAAGGGGGCACCCGGTTAGGCAGGGAGCAGTTCTTC,CASSQEGGTRLGREQFF
TRBD2,-,TRBJ2-5,TRBV9,TGTGCCAGCAGCCCGACTGGCGGGGGGGCGGGTGAGACCCAGTACTTC,CASSPTGGGAGETQYF
-,-,TRBJ2-2,TRBV5-3,TGTGCCAGAAGCTTGCGGGGGGCTATAGGCACCGGGGAGCTGTTTTTT,CARSLRGAIGTGELFF
-,-,TRBJ1-2,TRBV3-1/TRBV3-2,TGTGCCAGCAGCCACCTGGGCAGGGACTATGGCTACACCTTC,CASSHLGRDYGYTF
-,-,TRBJ1-1,TRBV11-2,TGTGCCAGCAGCTGGGGAGGTGGCCGGAACACTGAAGCTTTCTTT,CASSWGGGRNTEAFF
TRBD1,-,TRBJ1-6,TRBV30,TGTGCCTTGGACAGGGCTGGGGCTTCACCCCTCCACTTT,CALDRAGASPLHF
-,-,TRBJ2-7,TRBV6-5,TGTGCCAGCAGTTACCTCAGGGGCTACGAGCAGTACTTC,CASSYLRGYEQYF
-,-,TRBJ2-3,TRBV7-2,TGTGCCAGCAGCTCTTTTAACTCAGATACGCAGTATTTT,CASSSFNSDTQYF
TRBD1,-,TRBJ2-2,TRBV10-3,TGTGCCATCAGGCAGGGGGCGAGCACCGGGGAGCTGTTTTTT,CAIRQGASTGELFF
-,-,TRBJ2-4,TRBV2,TGTGCCAGCAGTGAAGAAGAGGGTGCCATTCAGTACTTC,CASSEEEGAIQYF
TRBD2,-,TRBJ2-2,TRBV11-2,TGTGCCAGCAGCTTTAGGCTAGCGGGCTGGGAAGCCGGGGAGCTGTTTTTT,CASSFRLAGWEAGELFF
-,-,TRBJ2-1,TRBV5-1,TGCGCCAGCAGCTTGGCGCCGGCGGGGGCCTCCTACAATGAGCAGTTCTTC,CASSLAPAGASYNEQFF
-,-,TRBJ1-5,TRBV27,TGTGCCAGCAGTTTATCGCGGGCAGACAATCAGCCCCAGCATTTT,CASSLSRADNQPQHF
-,-,TRBJ1-2,TRBV5-6,TGTGCCAGCAGCGATGCTGGTTTAGCTAACTATGGCTACACCTTC,CASSDAGLANYGYTF
-,-,TRBJ2-2,TRBV6-2/TRBV6-3,TGTGCCAGCAGTAACCAGGGCCCTCCCGGGGAGCTGTTTTTT,CASSNQGPPGELFF
-,-,TRBJ1-3,TRBV5-6,TGTGCCAGCAGGAAGCGGGAGTCCACTTCTGGAAACACCATATATTTT,CASRKRESTSGNTIYF
-,-,TRBJ1-1,TRBV10-2,TGCGCCAGCAGGGCAAGTCTGGCGGACACTGAAGCTTTCTTT,CASRASLADTEAFF
-,-,TRBJ1-4,TRBV12-3/TRBV12-4,TGTGCCAGCACCTGGGGGGGCCAAGAAAAACTGTTTTTT,CASTWGGQEKLFF
-,-,TRBJ1-5,TRBV30,TGTGCCTGGAGTGAACAGGGAGTGAATCAGCCCCAGCATTTT,CAWSEQGVNQPQHF
-,-,TRBJ2-3,TRBV6-5,TGTGCCAGCAGTTATTCTCCTAGCAGCATTAGTACGCAGTATTTT,CASSYSPSSISTQYF
-,few,TRBJ1-2,TRBV6-6,TGTGCCAGCACTACCGGGACAAACCAGCGTCGCTACACCTTC,CASTTGTNQRRYTF
-,-,TRBJ2-3,TRBV11-1,TGTGCCAGCAGCCTCGGTCGAGATACGCAGTATTTT,CASSLGRDTQYF